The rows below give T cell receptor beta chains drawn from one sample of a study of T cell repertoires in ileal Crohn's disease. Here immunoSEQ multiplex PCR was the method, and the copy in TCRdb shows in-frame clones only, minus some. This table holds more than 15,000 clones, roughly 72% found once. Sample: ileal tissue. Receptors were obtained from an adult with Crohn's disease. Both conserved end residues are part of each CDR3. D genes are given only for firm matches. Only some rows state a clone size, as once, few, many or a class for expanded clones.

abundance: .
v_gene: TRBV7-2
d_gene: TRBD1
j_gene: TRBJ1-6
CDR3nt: TGTGCCAGCAGCTCTCGGACAGGGGGTCGTCCCCTCCACTTT
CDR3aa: CASSSRTGGRPLHF

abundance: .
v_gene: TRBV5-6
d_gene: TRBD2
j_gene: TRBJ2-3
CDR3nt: TGTGCCAGCAGCTTGCCTAGCGGGAGGCGGACAGATACGCAGTATTTT
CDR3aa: CASSLPSGRRTDTQYF

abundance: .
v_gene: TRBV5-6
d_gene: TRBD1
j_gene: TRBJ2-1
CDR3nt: TGTGCCAGCAGCCAACCCGGACAGGGGTCCTACAATGAGCAGTTCTTC
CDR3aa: CASSQPGQGSYNEQFF

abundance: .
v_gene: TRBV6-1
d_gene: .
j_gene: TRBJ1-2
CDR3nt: TGTGCCAGCAAATATGTGAACTATGGCTACACCTTC
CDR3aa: CASKYVNYGYTF

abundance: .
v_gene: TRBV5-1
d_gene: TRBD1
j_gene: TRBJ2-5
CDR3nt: TGCGCCAGCACCAGAAACGGACAGGGGGAACAAGAGACCCAGTACTTC
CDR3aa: CASTRNGQGEQETQYF

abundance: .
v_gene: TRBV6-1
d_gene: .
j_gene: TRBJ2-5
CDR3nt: TGTGCCCAGGGGACGGGTAACGACCAAGAGACCCAGTACTTC
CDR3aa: CAQGTGNDQETQYF

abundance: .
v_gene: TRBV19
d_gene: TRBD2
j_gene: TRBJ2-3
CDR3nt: TGTGCCAGCGCGGGGGGCCACACAGATACGCAGTATTTT
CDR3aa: CASAGGHTDTQYF

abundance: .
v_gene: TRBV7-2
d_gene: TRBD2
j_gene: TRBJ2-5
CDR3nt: TGTGCCAGCAGCCCCGGCGGGAGGAACGAAGAGACCCAGTACTTC
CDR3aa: CASSPGGRNEETQYF

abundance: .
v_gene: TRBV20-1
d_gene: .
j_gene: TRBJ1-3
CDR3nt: TGCAGTGCCAAAGCCGGAAACACCATATATTTT
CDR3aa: CSAKAGNTIYF

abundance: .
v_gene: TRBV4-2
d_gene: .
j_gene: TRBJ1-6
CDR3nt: TGTGCCAGCAGCCAAGATGAACTCTATAATTCACCCCTCCACTTT
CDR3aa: CASSQDELYNSPLHF

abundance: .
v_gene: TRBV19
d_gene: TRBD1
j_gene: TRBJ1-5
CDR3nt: TGTGCCAGTCGACAGGGGTCTTGGTCCCAGCATTTT
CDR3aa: CASRQGSWSQHF

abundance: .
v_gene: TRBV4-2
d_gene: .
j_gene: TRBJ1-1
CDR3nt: TGTGCCAGCAGCAAGGGGCCGAACACTGAAGCTTTCTTT
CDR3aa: CASSKGPNTEAFF

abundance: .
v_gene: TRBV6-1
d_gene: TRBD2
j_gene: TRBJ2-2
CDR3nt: TGTGCCAGCAGTGAAACTAGCGGCCCATATTTCGGGGAGCTGTTTTTT
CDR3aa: CASSETSGPYFGELFF

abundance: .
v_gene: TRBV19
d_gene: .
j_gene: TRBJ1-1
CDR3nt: TGTGCCAGTAGTATTTCCTTGACAGTGTCTGAAGCTTTCTTT
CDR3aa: CASSISLTVSEAFF

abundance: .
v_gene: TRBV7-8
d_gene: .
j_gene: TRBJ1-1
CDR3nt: TGTGCCAGCAGCTTAGCAGCGCCGATGCTAAACACTGAAGCTTTCTTT
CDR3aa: CASSLAAPMLNTEAFF

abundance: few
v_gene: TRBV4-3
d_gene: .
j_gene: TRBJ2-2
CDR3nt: TGCGCCAGCAGCCAAGTATCTGCGAACACCGGGGAGCTGTTTTTT
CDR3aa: CASSQVSANTGELFF

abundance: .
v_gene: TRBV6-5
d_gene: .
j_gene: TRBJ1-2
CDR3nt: TGTGCAAGCAGTTACGAATCTGACAGTGTCATTGGCTACACCTTC
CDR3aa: CASSYESDSVIGYTF

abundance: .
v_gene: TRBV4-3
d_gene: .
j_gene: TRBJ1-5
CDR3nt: TGCGCCAGCAGCCAGTCTTGGGCCTACAATCAGCCCCAGCATTTT
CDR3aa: CASSQSWAYNQPQHF

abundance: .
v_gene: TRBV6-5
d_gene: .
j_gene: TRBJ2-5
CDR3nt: TGTGCCAGCAGTTACATTCTAGGAGAGACCCAGTACTTC
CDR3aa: CASSYILGETQYF

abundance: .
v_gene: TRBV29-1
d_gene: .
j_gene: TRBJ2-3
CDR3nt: TGCAGCGTTGATAAGGCGGGATTGACAGATACGCAGTATTTT
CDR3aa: CSVDKAGLTDTQYF

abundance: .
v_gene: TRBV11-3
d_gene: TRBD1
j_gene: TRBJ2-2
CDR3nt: TGTGCCAGCAGCTTTCGGCAGGGGGCGAACACCGGGGAGCTGTTTTTT
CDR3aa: CASSFRQGANTGELFF

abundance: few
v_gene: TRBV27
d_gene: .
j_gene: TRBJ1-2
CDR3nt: TGTGCCAGCAGTTTATCTCCTTGGGGAGGAGGCTACACCTTC
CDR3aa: CASSLSPWGGGYTF

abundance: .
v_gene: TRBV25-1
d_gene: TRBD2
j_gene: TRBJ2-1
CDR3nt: TGTGCCAGCAGTTCAGCGGGAGGGCTAAATGAGCAGTTCTTC
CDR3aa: CASSSAGGLNEQFF

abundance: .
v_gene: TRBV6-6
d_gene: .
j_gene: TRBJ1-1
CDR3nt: TGTGCCAGCAGCCGACAGAGGACTGAAGCTTTCTTT
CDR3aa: CASSRQRTEAFF

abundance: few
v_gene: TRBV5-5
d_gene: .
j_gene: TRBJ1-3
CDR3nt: TGTGCCAGCAGCTTAGAGCTAGGCTCTGGAAACACCATATATTTT
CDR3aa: CASSLELGSGNTIYF

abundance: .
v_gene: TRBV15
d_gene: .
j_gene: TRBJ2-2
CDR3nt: TGTGCCACCGCAGGGGTTGGCGGGACCGGGGAGCTGTTTTTT
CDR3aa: CATAGVGGTGELFF

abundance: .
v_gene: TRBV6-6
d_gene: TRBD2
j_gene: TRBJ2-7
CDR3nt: TGTGCCAGCAGATTAGGACTAGCGGGAGAGTACGAGCAGTACTTC
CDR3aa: CASRLGLAGEYEQYF

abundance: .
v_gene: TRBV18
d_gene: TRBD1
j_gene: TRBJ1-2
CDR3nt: TGTGCCAGCTCACTAGGACAGGGGCCAAACTATGGCTACACCTTC
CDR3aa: CASSLGQGPNYGYTF

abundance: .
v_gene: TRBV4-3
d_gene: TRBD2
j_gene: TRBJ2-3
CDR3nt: TGCGCCAGCAGCCAAGAGGGGGCAGGGAGGACTAGCGGCACAGATACGCAGTATTTT
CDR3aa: CASSQEGAGRTSGTDTQYF

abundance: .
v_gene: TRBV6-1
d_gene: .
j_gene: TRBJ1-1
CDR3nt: TGTGCCAGCAGCCCCCTCACAGGGAACACTGAAGCTTTCTTT
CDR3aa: CASSPLTGNTEAFF

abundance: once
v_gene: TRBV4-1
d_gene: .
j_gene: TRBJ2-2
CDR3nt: TGCGCCAGCAGCCTTTTACCACGGACATCGGCCGGGGAGCTGTTTTTT
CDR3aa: CASSLLPRTSAGELFF

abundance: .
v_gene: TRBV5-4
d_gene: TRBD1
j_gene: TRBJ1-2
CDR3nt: TGTGCCAGCAGCGTCCCCGGGACAGGGCCCCTAAACTATGGCTACACCTTC
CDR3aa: CASSVPGTGPLNYGYTF

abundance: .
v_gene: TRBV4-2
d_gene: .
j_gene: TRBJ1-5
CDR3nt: TGTGCCAGCAGCCAAGCCCCAGGGAGGCAGCCCCAGCATTTT
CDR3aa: CASSQAPGRQPQHF

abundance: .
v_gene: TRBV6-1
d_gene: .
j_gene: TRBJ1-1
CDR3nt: TGTGCCAGCAGAGACCGACAGGCTCGAGCTTTCTTT
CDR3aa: CASRDRQARAFF

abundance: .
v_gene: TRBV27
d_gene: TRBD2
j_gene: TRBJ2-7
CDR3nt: TGTGCCAGCAGTTTCGAATTAGCGGGAGGGCTCGAGCAGTACTTC
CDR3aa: CASSFELAGGLEQYF

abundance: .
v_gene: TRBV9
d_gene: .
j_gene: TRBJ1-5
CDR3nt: TGTGCCAGCAGCGAACAGGGATCCAATCAGCCCCAGCATTTT
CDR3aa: CASSEQGSNQPQHF

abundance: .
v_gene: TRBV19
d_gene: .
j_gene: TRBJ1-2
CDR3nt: TGTGCCAGTAGTCCAGCGGGGACTCAAGGCTTTGGCTACACCTTC
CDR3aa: CASSPAGTQGFGYTF